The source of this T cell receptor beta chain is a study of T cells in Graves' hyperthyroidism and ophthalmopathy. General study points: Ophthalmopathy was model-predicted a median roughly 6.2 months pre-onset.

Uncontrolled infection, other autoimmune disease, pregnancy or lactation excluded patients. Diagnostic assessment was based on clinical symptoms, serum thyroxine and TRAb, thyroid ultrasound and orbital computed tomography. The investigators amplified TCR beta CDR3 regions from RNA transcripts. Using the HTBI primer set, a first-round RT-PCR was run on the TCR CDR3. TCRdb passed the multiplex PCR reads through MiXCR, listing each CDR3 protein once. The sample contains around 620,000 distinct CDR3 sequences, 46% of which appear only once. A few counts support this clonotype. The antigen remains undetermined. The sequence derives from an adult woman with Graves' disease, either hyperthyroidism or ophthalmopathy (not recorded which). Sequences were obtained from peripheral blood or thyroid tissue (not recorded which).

The CDR3 is CATSRGDTSQPQHF. The CDR3 bases are TGTGCCACCAGCAGAGGGGACACCTCACAGCCCCAGCATTTT. This sequence joins TRBV15 and TRBJ1-5, with a tentative D call TRBD1 (6 bases). This CDR3 contains 14 residues. Per germline, CDR1 LNHNV and CDR2 YYDKDF (reference sequence). V was clipped by 1 base and J by 7 bases, with 11 bases between them.